A single sample gave rise to the 29 T cell receptor beta chains below, sequenced in a study of OX40 agonist ivuxolimab in advanced cancers. Libraries were prepared through the immunoSEQ multiplex PCR assay. TCRdb mirrors the immuneACCESS table, restricted to in-frame sequences. Some clones are absent from its copies; in checked studies, under half trace to an unresolved V gene, and the reason for the others is unknown. The sample table shows tens of thousands of clones, and 80% to 95% are seen once. Jointly, the top ten make up around 15% of the sample. The sequencing used CD4+ or CD8+ T cells sorted from blood, collected in a trial of the OX40 agonist ivuxolimab. Every receptor here comes from an adult with an advanced solid tumor such as melanoma, head and neck, liver or kidney cancer.

The gene calls are TRBV2 and TRBJ2-7; D call uncertain. The length of the CDR3 is 12 residues. Trimming stripped 6 bases from V and 1 base from J, with 7 bases between. The germline V gene encodes CDR1 SNHLY and CDR2 FYNNEI. CDR3 protein: CASRYRSYEQYF. DNA for the CDR3: TGTGCCAGCAGGTATCGATCCTACGAGCAGTACTTC.

The V gene is TRBV19, the J gene TRBJ2-7; D may be TRBD1 (6 bases). The CDR3 runs 14 residues. Looked up from germline, CDR1 is LNHDA and CDR2 is SQIVND (reference sequence). With 6 bases removed from V and 0 bases from J, the gap between germline ends came to 12 bases. The CDR3 bases are TGTGCCAGTAGCTTTCAGGGGAGCTCCTACGAGCAGTACTTC. It specifies CASSFQGSSYEQYF. Filled out from reference TRBV19 and TRBJ2-7, the complete variable domain reads DGGITQSPKYLFRKEGQNVTLSCEQNLNHDAMYWYRQDPGQGLRLIYYSQIVNDFQKGDIAEGYSVSREKKESFPLTVTSAQKNPTAFYLCASSFQGSSYEQYFGPGTRLTVT.

The chain couples TRBV23-1 to TRBJ2-7, with a weak D call TRBD1 (6 bases). TRBV23-1 is known as an ORF, though its function is uncertain. The CDR3 runs to 17 residues. Between the trimmed V and J ends, which lost 6 bases and 3 bases, there was a span of 24 bases. The CDR3: CASSNTRSGQLYYEQYF. The CDR3 nucleotides are TGCGCCAGCAGCAATACCAGATCCGGACAGCTGTACTACGAGCAGTACTTC.

This chain joins TRBV2 and TRBJ2-5; TRBD2 might be the D (6 bases). The CDR3 has 15 amino acids. V dropped 6 bases and J dropped 9 bases, with 23 bases sitting between them. Germline V CDR1 and CDR2: SNHLY, FYNNEI. The CDR3 is CASRVGGLGFSAQYF. The DNA for the CDR3 is TGTGCCAGCAGGGTGGGAGGACTGGGATTTTCGGCCCAGTACTTC.

The J gene is TRBJ1-1, the V gene TRBV10-3, with D possibly being TRBD1 (6 bases). The CDR3 covers 14 residues. V was shortened by 4 bases and J by 1 base, with 10 bases between the two germline ends. CDR1 and CDR2 (germline): ENHRY, SYGVKD. The CDR3 loop reads CAISGGGGNTEAFF. The CDR3 DNA reads as TGTGCCATCAGTGGGGGAGGGGGGAACACTGAAGCTTTCTTT.

This chain connects TRBV29-1 to TRBJ2-7; 12 nucleotides align to TRBD2. The V segment lost 3 bases and the J segment 4 bases; nucleotides outside the gene matches: 4. The CDR3 length is 14 residues. Germline CDR1 reads SQVTM; CDR2 reads ANQGSEA. The CDR3 sequence is CSVETSGRSYEQYF. Here the CDR3 DNA reads TGCAGCGTTGAGACTAGCGGGAGATCTTACGAGCAGTACTTC.

DNA for the CDR3: TGTGCCAGCAGGCCTCCGGGACAGGTAACCTACGAGCAGTACTTC. It encodes CASRPPGQVTYEQYF. The chain has TRBV7-8 and TRBJ2-7; the match to TRBD1 covers 8 bases. The V segment lost 6 bases and the J segment 2 bases; nucleotides outside the gene matches: 9. The CDR3 has 15 residues. The V gene's germline CDR1 is SGHVS and CDR2 FQNEAQ.

The chain has TRBV4-1 and TRBJ1-3, with TRBD1 as a possible D gene (5 bases). The CDR3 runs 16 residues. V gave up 1 base and J gave up 0 bases, with 10 bases separating them. Germline assignment: CDR1 MGHRA and CDR2 YSYEKL. CDR3 nucleotide sequence: TGCGCCAGCAGCCAAGTGCCCGGGGGCTCTGGAAACACCATATATTTT. Encoded protein: CASSQVPGGSGNTIYF.

The chain recombines TRBV7-4 with TRBJ2-6, with D unclear. Trimming removed 4 bases at V and 5 bases at J, with 18 bases between. This CDR3 is built from 17 residues. Germline V lookup: CDR1 SGHVT, CDR2 SQSDAQ. CDR3 region: CASSCTISQSRANVLTF. The CDR3 DNA reads TGTGCCAGCAGCTGTACAATCTCACAAAGTCGGGCCAACGTCCTGACTTTC. Supplemented by reference TRBV7-4 and TRBJ2-6, the full variable domain reads GAGVSQSPRYKVAKRGRDVALRCDSISGHVTLYWYRQTLGQGSEVLTYSQSDAQRDKSGRPSGRFSAERPERSVSTLKIQRTEQGDSAVYLCASSCTISQSRANVLTFGAGSRLTVL.

The chain combines TRBV7-2 with TRBJ2-7; the D is unclear. Deletions cut 5 bases from V and 4 bases from J, with 3 bases between. This CDR3 has 10 amino acids. Germline CDR1 SGHTA, CDR2 FQGNSA. This chain's CDR3 is CASSGYEQYF. Written as DNA, the CDR3 is TGTGCCAGCAGCGGTTACGAGCAGTACTTC. The variable domain in full, completed from reference TRBV7-2 and TRBJ2-7, reads GAGVSQSPSNKVTEKGKDVELRCDPISGHTALYWYRQSLGQGLEFLIYFQGNSAPDKSGLPSDRFSAERTGGSVSTLTIQRTQQEDSAVYLCASSGYEQYFGPGTRLTVT.

This sequence joins TRBV6-5 and TRBJ1-1, with 7 bases matching TRBD1. The germline gives CDR1 MNHEY, CDR2 SVGAGI. This CDR3 has 16 residues. J was trimmed by 0 bases and V by 2 bases; bases with no gene match: 6. This CDR3 is CASSYRAGTVNTEAFF. The DNA of the CDR3 is TGTGCCAGCAGTTACAGGGCCGGGACAGTGAACACTGAAGCTTTCTTT.

The chain uses TRBV19 and TRBJ1-5; D may be TRBD1 (6 bases). Per the germline V gene, CDR1 is LNHDA and CDR2 is SQIVND (reference sequence). The CDR3 is 14 residues long. The V and J ends lost 3 bases and 5 bases respectively, with 11 bases between them. CDR3 sequence: CASSIRTVDQPQHF. CDR3 in DNA: TGTGCCAGTAGTATCCGGACAGTAGATCAGCCCCAGCATTTT.

This chain joins TRBV5-1 and TRBJ2-7, with 9 bases fitting TRBD1. The CDR3 extends over 13 amino acids. V gave up 0 bases and J gave up 6 bases; unmatched junction bases: 1. The germline gives CDR1 SGHRS, CDR2 YFSETQ. CDR3 DNA sequence: TGCGCCAGCAGCTTGGACAGGGGGCGCGAGCAGTACTTC. Translating gives CASSLDRGREQYF. Filled out from reference TRBV5-1 and TRBJ2-7, the complete variable domain reads KAGVTQTPRYLIKTRGQQVTLSCSPISGHRSVSWYQQTPGQGLQFLFEYFSETQRNKGNFPGRFSGRQFSNSRSEMNVSTLELGDSALYLCASSLDRGREQYFGPGTRLTVT.

This clone counts as large. The chain couples TRBV4-3 to TRBJ2-6; D unclear. Germline CDR1 LGHNA, CDR2 YSLEER. The CDR3 runs 16 residues. The V end lost 0 bases, the J end lost 0 bases, and 6 bases lay between the germline ends. CDR3 DNA: TGCGCCAGCAGCCAAGATCTTAGCTCTGGGGCCAACGTCCTGACTTTC. Its translation: CASSQDLSSGANVLTF.

The chain joins TRBV6-5 to TRBJ1-2, with TRBD1 identical over 10 bases. CDR3 length: 13 residues. Per germline, CDR1 MNHEY and CDR2 SVGAGI. Trimming at V came to 0 bases and at J to 10 bases, leaving 2 bases not matched to a gene. CDR3 loop: CASSYSGTGAYTF. The CDR3 DNA follows: TGTGCCAGCAGTTACTCGGGGACAGGGGCCTACACCTTC.

V is TRBV4-1 and J is TRBJ2-7; 7 bases are shared with TRBD1. Trimming cost V 8 bases and J 2 bases; bases outside gene matches: 9. The CDR3 runs to 14 residues. CDR1 is MGHRA and CDR2 is YSYEKL in the germline V gene. The CDR3 protein is CASGLFQGAYEQYF. As DNA, the CDR3 is TGCGCCAGCGGCCTCTTTCAGGGGGCCTACGAGCAGTACTTC.

The chain is built from TRBV6-5 and TRBJ2-3; no firm D call. V dropped 4 bases and J dropped 5 bases, with 7 bases sitting between them. The germline V gene has CDR1 MNHEY and CDR2 SVGAGI. This CDR3 is 12 amino acids long. This CDR3 reads CASSSLLDTQYF. Here the CDR3 DNA reads TGTGCCAGCAGTTCGTTATTAGATACGCAGTATTTT.

The chain is built from TRBV7-9 and TRBJ2-3; D is ambiguous. V lost 1 base, J lost 10 bases, and 18 bases lay in between. Germline V CDR1 and CDR2: SEHNR, FQNEAQ (reference sequence). The CDR3 is 15 amino acids. CDR3 coding DNA: TGTGCCAGCAGCTTAGAGGCTAGTTCGACCTACGCGCAGTATTTT. Translating gives CASSLEASSTYAQYF.

The chain uses TRBV28 and TRBJ2-7; D is ambiguous. Germline CDR1 MDHEN, CDR2 SYDVKM. V shed 5 bases and J shed 5 bases, with 4 bases lying between them. The CDR3 sequence is 10 residues long. The CDR3 reads CASSRNEQYF. The CDR3 DNA is TGTGCCAGCAGTCGAAACGAGCAGTACTTC.

The chain employs TRBV25-1 and TRBJ1-2; D unclear. V lost 3 bases, J lost 3 bases, and 2 bases lay in between. Looked up from germline, CDR1 is MGHDK and CDR2 is SYGVNS. The CDR3 covers 11 residues. In nucleotides, the CDR3 is TGTGCCAGCAGTGATTACTATGGCTACACCTTC. Translating it yields CASSDYYGYTF.

The gene calls are TRBV14 and TRBJ1-2; TRBD1 agrees at 7 bases. V shed 4 bases, J shed 4 bases, and the junction held 3 bases outside the gene matches. CDR1 and CDR2 from the germline V gene are SGHDN and FVKESK. The CDR3 covers 13 residues. The CDR3: CASSPGTVYGYTF. DNA for the CDR3: TGTGCCAGCAGCCCCGGGACAGTCTATGGCTACACCTTC.

CDR3 sequence (DNA): TGTGCCAGCAGAGCCGGGACAGGGAATAACGGGGAGCTGTTTTTT. It encodes CASRAGTGNNGELFF. This chain joins TRBV27 and TRBJ2-2; TRBD1 matches at 9 bases. The CDR3 loop spans 15 amino acids. Losses at the gene ends were 6 bases for V and 7 bases for J; bases not matched to a gene: 9. CDR1 is MNHEY, CDR2 SMNVEV, per germline (reference sequence).

The chain combines TRBV23-1 with TRBJ2-7, with no clear D. TRBV23-1 is labeled an ORF, and its function is uncertain. The CDR3 is 14 amino acids. V shed 0 bases and J shed 3 bases, with 9 bases lying between them. CDR3 sequence: CASSQSGRNYEQYF. The CDR3 DNA is TGCGCCAGCAGTCAATCAGGCAGAAACTACGAGCAGTACTTC.

The chain joins TRBV9 to TRBJ1-5; maybe TRBD1 (6 bases). The V gene lost 0 bases and the J gene lost 5 bases, with 12 bases spanning the gap. Germline V gene data show CDR1 as SGDLS and CDR2 as YYNGEE. The CDR3 spans 15 residues. The chain's CDR3 is CASSVAGAAHQPQHF. The CDR3, as DNA: TGTGCCAGCAGCGTAGCGGGGGCTGCACATCAGCCCCAGCATTTT.

This clone was detected only once. The rearrangement links TRBV28 to TRBJ2-7; 12 positions match TRBD2. V lost 2 bases to trimming and J lost 7 bases; unmatched junction nucleotides: 6. The CDR3 is 15 residues long. Germline V lookup: CDR1 MDHEN, CDR2 SYDVKM. The CDR3 loop reads CASSLGLAGGWEQYF. The CDR3 nucleotides read TGTGCCAGCAGTTTAGGTCTAGCGGGAGGGTGGGAGCAGTACTTC. The full variable domain, completed using reference TRBV28 and TRBJ2-7, is DVKVTQSSRYLVKRTGEKVFLECVQDMDHENMFWYRQDPGLGLRLIYFSYDVKMKEKGDIPEGYSVSREKKERFSLILESASTNQTSMYLCASSLGLAGGWEQYFGPGTRLTVT.

The rearrangement uses TRBV28 and TRBJ2-7, with TRBD2 identical over 15 bases. V was pared by 5 bases and J by 5 bases, with 4 bases of the junction left unmatched. The germline gives CDR1 MDHEN, CDR2 SYDVKM. This CDR3 is built from 15 residues. CDR3 in amino acids: CASSPGLAGGHEQYF. DNA for the CDR3: TGTGCCAGCAGTCCAGGACTAGCGGGAGGGCACGAGCAGTACTTC.

J is TRBJ2-1 and V is TRBV7-2; maybe TRBD1 (6 bases). The CDR3 is made up of 16 amino acids. In germline, CDR1 is SGHTA, CDR2 FQGNSA. The V end lost 5 bases, the J end lost 0 bases, and 14 bases lay between the germline ends. CDR3 DNA sequence: TGTGCCAGCAGCGTCAAACTAGGGGGCTCCTACAATGAGCAGTTCTTC. It encodes CASSVKLGGSYNEQFF.

V is TRBV9 and J is TRBJ2-7; D not certain. The CDR3 extends over 14 amino acids. Trimming left V 0 bases short and J 0 bases short, with 7 bases between. Germline values: CDR1 SGDLS, CDR2 YYNGEE. In DNA, the CDR3 is TGTGCCAGCAGCGTAGAGCCGAGCTCCTACGAGCAGTACTTC. Translation: CASSVEPSSYEQYF.

The chain links TRBV30 to TRBJ2-3; D is ambiguous. This CDR3 has 15 residues. V lost 0 bases to trimming and J lost 0 bases, with 10 bases between them. Germline V gene sequence: CDR1 GTSNPN, CDR2 SVGIG (reference sequence). This chain's CDR3 is CAWSVLAESTDTQYF. The CDR3 DNA sequence: TGTGCCTGGAGTGTTCTCGCGGAGAGCACAGATACGCAGTATTTT.